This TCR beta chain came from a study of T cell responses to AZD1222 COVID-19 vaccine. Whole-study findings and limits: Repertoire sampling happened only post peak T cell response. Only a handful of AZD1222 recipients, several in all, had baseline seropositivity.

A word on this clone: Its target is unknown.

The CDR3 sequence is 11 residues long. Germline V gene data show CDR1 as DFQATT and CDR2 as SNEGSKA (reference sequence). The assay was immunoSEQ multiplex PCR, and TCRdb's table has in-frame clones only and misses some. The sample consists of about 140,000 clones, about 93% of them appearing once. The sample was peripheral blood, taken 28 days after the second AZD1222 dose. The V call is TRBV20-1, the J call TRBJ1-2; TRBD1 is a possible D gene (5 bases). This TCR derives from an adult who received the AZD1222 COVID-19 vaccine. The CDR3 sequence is CRGGTDYGYTF. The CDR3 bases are TGCAGGGGCGGGACGGACTATGGCTACACCTTC.